This is a list of T cell receptor beta chains from one sample in a study of blood T cell repertoires in COVID-19. Assay used: immunoSEQ multiplex PCR; TCRdb lists only in-frame clones, some missing. Of about 76,000 clones listed, 90% are singletons. Sequencing was performed on peripheral blood. The receptor source for this set is a human donor in a cohort sampled during active COVID-19. Both conserved end residues are part of each CDR3. Each record gives: V gene, J gene, D gene, CDR3 DNA, CDR3 protein. The D gene is left open where the match is weak.

>TRBV5-1|TRBJ1-2|TRBD1
TGCGCCAGCAGCCCAGGACAGGGAGCCTATGGCTACACCTTC
CASSPGQGAYGYTF
>TRBV24-1|TRBJ2-6|NA
TGTGCCACCAGTGATGGGGACAACTTCCTCTCTGGGGCCAACGTCCTGACTTTC
CATSDGDNFLSGANVLTF
>TRBV6-5|TRBJ1-4|TRBD1
TGTGCCAGCAGTTCTGACAGGGGGCGCCCTGAAGAAAAACTGTTTTTT
CASSSDRGRPEEKLFF
>TRBV7-2|TRBJ2-6|NA
TGTGCCAGCAGCCTCGCCTTCGGGACAAAAGTCCTGACTTTC
CASSLAFGTKVLTF
>TRBV28|TRBJ2-7|NA
TGTGCCAGCAGAAACAGACAGGTTTATATTGGCGAGCAGTACTTC
CASRNRQVYIGEQYF
>TRBV3-1/TRBV3-2|TRBJ2-1|NA
TGTGCCAGCAGCCTATGGGCGGGCAATGAGCAGTTCTTC
CASSLWAGNEQFF
>TRBV4-3|TRBJ2-5|TRBD2
TGCGCCAGCAGCCAAGTCGGACTAGCGGGAGGAGAGACCCAGTACTTC
CASSQVGLAGGETQYF
>TRBV7-2|TRBJ1-4|NA
TGTGCCAGCAGCCCCTGGTTCAGGGAAGATGAAAAACTGTTTTTT
CASSPWFREDEKLFF
>TRBV21-1|TRBJ1-2|NA
TGTGCCAGCAGCAAAGAGGTAAGGGTAGGGAGTACTAATGGCTACACCTTC
CASSKEVRVGSTNGYTF
>TRBV4-3|TRBJ1-6|NA
TGCGCCAGCAGCCAAGATGGGGGCTCGGGTAATTCACCCCTCCACTTT
CASSQDGGSGNSPLHF
>TRBV25-1|TRBJ1-2|NA
TGTGCCAGCAGTGGACAGATGACTAACTATGGCTACACCTTC
CASSGQMTNYGYTF
>TRBV6-9|TRBJ2-1|TRBD2
TGTGCCAGCAGCCCCCGCGAGAGCGGGAGGGCCCCTAATGAGCAGTTCTTC
CASSPRESGRAPNEQFF
>TRBV6-1|TRBJ2-3|NA
TGTGCCAGCAGTGCGGCCCGTGGAGGGACAGGCACAGATACGCAGTATTTT
CASSAARGGTGTDTQYF
>TRBV5-4|TRBJ1-1|NA
TGTGCCAGCAGCTTACAGGGCATGAACACTGAAGCTTTCTTT
CASSLQGMNTEAFF
>TRBV27|TRBJ2-2|NA
TGTGCCAGCACCCAGTACCGGGGAGAGGAGCTGTTTTTT
CASTQYRGEELFF
>TRBV7-9|TRBJ2-7|NA
TGTGCCAGCAGCTTAGGATCGTCCAGAAACTACGAGCAGTACTTC
CASSLGSSRNYEQYF
>TRBV28|TRBJ1-5|NA
TGTGCCAGCAGTTCTCAGGCCGGAATCATGAATCAGCCCCAGCATTTT
CASSSQAGIMNQPQHF
>TRBV3-1/TRBV3-2|TRBJ2-1|TRBD2
TGTGCCAGCAGCCAAGCCCCTAGCGGGAGGTTAGGTGAGCAGTTCTTC
CASSQAPSGRLGEQFF
>TRBV2|TRBJ2-5|TRBD2
TGTGCCAGCAGTGTCTCTAGCGGGGGGGAGACCCAGTACTTC
CASSVSSGGETQYF
>TRBV30|TRBJ1-2|NA
TGTGCCTGGAGTTTAGACAGATCCTATGGCTACACCTTC
CAWSLDRSYGYTF